The sequence of this TCR beta chain was determined in a study of T cells in tuberculosis. The CDR3 spans 15 residues. Trimming removed 2 bases at V and 8 bases at J, with 15 bases between. CDR1 MDHEN and CDR2 SYDVKM come from the germline V gene. Method: immunoSEQ multiplex PCR; TCRdb's copy keeps in-frame clones and lacks some. Of 25,000 to 35,000 clones listed, about 90% are singletons. Regarding time point: new active TB diagnosis, blood taken before or within 7 days of starting treatment. This TCR was recovered from an adult with tuberculosis. The gene calls are TRBV28 and TRBJ1-4, with D perhaps matching TRBD1 (6 bases). The material was PBMCs, obtained at tuberculosis diagnosis. CDR3 DNA: TGTGCCAGCAGTTTAGTATGGCGTAGGGGGGAAAAACTGTTTTTT. Its translation is CASSLVWRRGEKLFF.